This TCR beta chain was recorded in a study of shared clonotypes between healthy human individuals. The table lists this clone with a few counts. The assay was immunoSEQ multiplex PCR, and TCRdb's table has in-frame clones only and misses some. The table shows roughly 1 million clones, with approximately 76% occurring only once. This CDR3 is built from 16 residues. Germline V gene sequence: CDR1 SGHVS, CDR2 FNYEAQ. J gave up 4 bases and V 2 bases, and 7 bases lay outside the gene matches. The origin of this receptor is a man in his late teens or twenties in good health. The chain joins TRBV7-6 to TRBJ2-2; TRBD2 matches 7 bases. The specimen was memory CD4+ T cells sorted from blood. Sample subset: CD45RA-negative fraction. The CDR3 DNA sequence: TGTGCCAGCAGCTTAAAGTCGGGAGGAAGCACCGGGGAGCTGTTTTTT. Translated: CASSLKSGGSTGELFF.